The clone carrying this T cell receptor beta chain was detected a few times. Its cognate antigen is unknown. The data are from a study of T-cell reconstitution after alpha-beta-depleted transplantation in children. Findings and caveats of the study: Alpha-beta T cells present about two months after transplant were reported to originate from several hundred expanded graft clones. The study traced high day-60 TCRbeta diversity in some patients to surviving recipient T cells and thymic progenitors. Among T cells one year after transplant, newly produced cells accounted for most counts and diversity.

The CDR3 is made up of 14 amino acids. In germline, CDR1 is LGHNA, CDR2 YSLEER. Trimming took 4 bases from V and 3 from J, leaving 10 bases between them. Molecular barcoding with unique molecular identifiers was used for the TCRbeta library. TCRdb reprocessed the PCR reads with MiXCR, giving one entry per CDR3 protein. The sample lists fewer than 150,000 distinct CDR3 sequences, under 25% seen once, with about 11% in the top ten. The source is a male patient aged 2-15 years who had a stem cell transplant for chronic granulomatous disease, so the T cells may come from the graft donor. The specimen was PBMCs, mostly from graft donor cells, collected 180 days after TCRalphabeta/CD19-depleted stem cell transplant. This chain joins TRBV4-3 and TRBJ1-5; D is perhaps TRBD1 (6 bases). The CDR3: CASSPDRLNQPQHF. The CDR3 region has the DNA TGCGCCAGCAGCCCGGACAGACTCAATCAGCCCCAGCATTTT.